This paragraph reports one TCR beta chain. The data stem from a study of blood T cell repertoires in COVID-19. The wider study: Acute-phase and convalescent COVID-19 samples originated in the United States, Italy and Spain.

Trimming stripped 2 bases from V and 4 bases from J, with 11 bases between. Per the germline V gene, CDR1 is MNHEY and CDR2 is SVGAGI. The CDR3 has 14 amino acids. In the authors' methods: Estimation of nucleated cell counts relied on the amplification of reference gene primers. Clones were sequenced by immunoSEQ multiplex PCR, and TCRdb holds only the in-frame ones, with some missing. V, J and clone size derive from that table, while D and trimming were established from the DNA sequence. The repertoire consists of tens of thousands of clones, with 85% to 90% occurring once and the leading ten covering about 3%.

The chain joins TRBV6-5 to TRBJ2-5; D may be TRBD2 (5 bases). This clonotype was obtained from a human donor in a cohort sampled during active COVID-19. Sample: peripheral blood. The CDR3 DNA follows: TGTGCCAGCAGTTACCCCGGGAAAATAGAGACCCAGTACTTC. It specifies CASSYPGKIETQYF.